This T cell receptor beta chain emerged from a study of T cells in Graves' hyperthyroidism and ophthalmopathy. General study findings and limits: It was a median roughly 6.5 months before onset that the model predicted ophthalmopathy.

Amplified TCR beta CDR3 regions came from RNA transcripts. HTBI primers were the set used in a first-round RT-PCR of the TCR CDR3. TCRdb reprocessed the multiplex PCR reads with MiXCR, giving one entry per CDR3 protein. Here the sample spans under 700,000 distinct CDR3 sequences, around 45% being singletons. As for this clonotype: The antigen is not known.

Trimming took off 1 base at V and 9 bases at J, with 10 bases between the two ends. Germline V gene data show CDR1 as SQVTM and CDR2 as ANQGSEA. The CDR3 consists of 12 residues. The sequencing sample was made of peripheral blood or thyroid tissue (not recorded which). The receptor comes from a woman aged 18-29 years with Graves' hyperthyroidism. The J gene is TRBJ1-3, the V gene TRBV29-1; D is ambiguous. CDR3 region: CSVEGQTGTIYF. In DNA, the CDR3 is TGCAGCGTTGAAGGGCAGACCGGCACCATATATTTT. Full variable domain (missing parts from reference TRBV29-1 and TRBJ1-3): SAVISQKPSRDICQRGTSLTIQCQVDSQVTMMFWYRQQPGQSLTLIATANQGSEATYESGFVIDKFPISRPNLTFSTLTVSNMSPEDSSIYLCSVEGQTGTIYFGEGSWLTVV.